The entry below gives a single T cell receptor (beta chain) sequence along with its context. Its antigen remains undetermined. No base-level quality is on record; no much larger clone is a single base apart. The cohort consisted of fewer than 700 healthy bone marrow donors. All cohort members were sampled while nominally healthy, although unrecorded immune exposures were likely present. The donor was CMV seronegative and belonged to the group of 320 or so seronegative cohort members. Every donor gave a peripheral blood sample, and the peripheral blood mononuclear cells from that sample were used for TCR beta sequencing. The Qiagen DNeasy Blood Extraction Kit was used to extract genomic DNA from the blood cell samples. Libraries were constructed by the immunoSEQ multiplex PCR assay. For the multiplex PCR, a mixture combining 60 forward primers for TCR Vbeta segments and 13 reverse primers for TCR Jbeta segments was used. The CDR3 region of rearranged TCR beta genes was amplified from genomic DNA with a multiplex PCR assay. Amplified TCR beta libraries were sequenced as 87-base-pair reads on the Illumina HiSeq System. The published analysis was carried out like this. A later analysis tallied 70 million to 100 million unique TCR beta chains across the 550 to 850 repertoires, and some 10 million of those chains were shared by two or more donors. Raw reads were error-corrected and collapsed into unique sequences with a nearest-neighbor algorithm that merged closely related sequences to remove PCR and sequencing errors. V, D and J gene segments were assigned by aligning CDR3 sequences to IMGT reference sequences. For a sequence to be retained, at least a six-nucleotide match to both a V gene segment and a J gene segment was required. A rearrangement was called productive if the CDR3 had no stop codons and remained in frame with V and J, and every other rearrangement was called non-productive. Following IMGT convention, CDR3 was defined as the stretch from the second conserved V-encoded cysteine up to the conserved J-encoded phenylalanine. Sequences without an unambiguous match to a single V gene segment were excluded from the earlier analysis of 587 of the donors. An earlier analysis of several hundred of the donors called V segments functional above 56.7% productive rearrangements and segregating when the between-donor standard deviation exceeded 5%. A statistical classification framework was built for diagnosing cytomegalovirus status from the catalog of TCR beta chain sequences. A later analysis assigned V and J genes by comparing TCR nucleotide sequences with IMGT/GENE-DB human TR gene sequences. A later analysis assigned CDR3 sequences and most-parsimonious VDJ recombination scenarios with the TCRdist pipeline. In a later analysis, every TCR beta chain was defined by the combination of its CDR3 amino acid sequence and its V-gene family, and reads without a unique V-gene family were dropped. As a way to deal with suspected cross-contamination and a sequencing artifact, a later analysis dropped approximately 590 nucleotide sequences that were highly shared and had low generation probability. In a later analysis, a clonal expansion index was calculated for each public chain from normalized within-repertoire ranks of inferred template counts. In a later analysis, generation probabilities were computed with a VDJ recombination model fitted to out-of-frame rearrangements, and the resulting probabilities were checked against IGoR. In a later analysis, hypergeometric tests were used to score TCR-TCR, TCR-HLA and TCR-CMV co-occurrence, with a repertoire-size bias correction applied to TCR pairs. A later analysis estimated false discovery rates by permuting HLA or CMV assignments 20 times. A later analysis grouped co-occurring TCRs with DBSCAN, adding TCRdist sequence similarity when clustering within HLA-allele-positive subsets. Repertoires with fewer than 30,000 or more than 120,000 public chains were left out of co-occurrence clustering, as were five repertoires with anomalous nucleotide sharing. TCRdb stores this immuneACCESS table with in-frame sequences only. Part of the clones is absent; in the studies checked, under half of the shortfall reflects unresolved V genes, and no reason is known for the rest. D and trimming were read from the DNA, whereas the V and J calls and clone size are those reported in that table. This sample comprises roughly 230,000 clones, about 88% of them detected only once. The ten largest account for 0.2% to 0.25% of the sample.

This sample was included in a study of cytomegalovirus exposure and HLA in healthy donors (TCRdb year 2017). Background for the entire study: In an earlier analysis of 587 of the donors, approximately 260 Gb of sequence data and 100 million or so unique TCR beta sequences from 180 million or so T cells were reported. The study combined high-throughput TCR immunosequencing, statistical association of individual TCRs with disease status, and machine learning to predict cytomegalovirus infection status. Among a few hundred genotyped donors of the cohort, an average of about 240,000 unique TCR beta nucleotide sequences were sequenced per donor, roughly a sixth of them non-productive. Using immunosequencing, the study profiled T cell repertoires from about 650 subjects and related those repertoires to cytomegalovirus serostatus. Among the roughly 400 genotyped donors, approximately 76% belonged to the genetic ancestry cluster associated with self-reported Caucasian donors. A later analysis re-analyzed previously published TCR beta repertoires from 660 or so donors and added high-resolution HLA genotyping to study TCR occurrence patterns. Because of strong linkage in the cohort, five DR-DQ haplotypes were treated as single units for association and clustering. The study aimed to test whether signatures of past pathogen exposure could be identified by cataloging public T cell receptors. To decide whether each TCR beta V gene segment behaved as functional or pseudogenic, an earlier analysis of approximately 620 of the donors relied on high-throughput TCR beta sequencing. HLA typing covered class I and class II loci at four-digit resolution. A later genetic analysis used genome-wide SNP genotypes for about three fifths of the 666 donors, treating that subset as a discovery cohort. Every discovery cohort repertoire had been produced on one sequencing platform. Along with the roughly 710-subject first cohort, a separate validation cohort of some 130 different subjects was used. In the later analysis, no new phenotypic data were used to find candidate immune exposures; instead, reliance was placed on TCR beta sequences and their occurrence across donors. Around 320 gigabases of sequencing data and tens of millions of unique TCR sequences were included in an early release covering around 600 HLA-typed donors. Typing coverage varied by locus: about 620-640 donors for A, B, C, DRB1 and DQB1; approximately 560 for DQA1; more than 600 for DPA1; about 450 for DPB1. Donor age, sex, ethnicity and CMV serostatus were compiled together with the repertoire data.

The CDR3 runs 16 amino acids, cysteine and phenylalanine included. The kept DNA is CDR3 alone, 48 bases in frame from the first base. From the germline V gene (reference sequence), CDR1 is MNHNY and CDR2 is SVGAGI. V is pared back by 7 bases and J by 0 bases, with 16 bases lying between the germline termini. Results the study describes overall, beyond this receptor: A total of some 180 TCR beta chains were listed by the study as associated with cytomegalovirus. CMV serostatus was the only immune exposure information available for the cohort. A few of the identified cytomegalovirus-associated TCR beta chains were confirmed in vitro to be specific for cytomegalovirus antigens. The classifier was reported to diagnose cytomegalovirus status with high specificity and sensitivity in both the original cohort and the validation cohort. A further reported finding was that TCR beta sequences accurately predicted the HLA-A and HLA-B alleles for most subjects in the first cohort. A later genetic analysis reported fewer N-insertions in productive TCRs among donors in an Asian-associated ancestry cluster than the roughly 620-donor mean. A later analysis found that TCR association rates varied across HLA loci, with DRB1 alleles showing the most associated TCRs and HLA-C alleles the fewest. Roughly uniform sequencing depth across donors was assumed in presence/absence analyses, although this assumption may not hold. In a later analysis, 16,951 TCR beta sequences were associated with specific HLA alleles at a false discovery rate of 0.05. A later analysis reported that several top co-occurrence clusters appeared linked to parvovirus B19, influenza, CMV and Epstein-Barr virus. A later genetic analysis associated a missense DCLRE1C variant with V-gene and J-gene trimming of TCR beta chains, and an independent cohort replicated the association. Compared with equally common non-associated chains, HLA-associated TCR beta chains in a later analysis were more clonally expanded and had lower generation probabilities. Most CMV-associated TCR beta chains appeared to be HLA-restricted in a later analysis, and the HLA associations seemed to be driven largely by CMV exposure. While some public TCRs were present in many individuals, most TCR sequences turned up only very rarely across donors. An earlier analysis of approximately 500 of the donors showed that most TCR beta V segments appeared in productive rearrangements either about 87% or about 30% of the time, which broadly matched IMGT annotations. Correlated functional status among segregating V segments might reflect linkage disequilibrium, but an unknown experimental factor could not be ruled out. The cohort was sequenced for TCR beta chains only, and without alpha or paired-chain data the features that could be detected were limited. When HLA alleles, especially DR and DQ, strongly co-occurred, TCR associations were difficult to assign to individual alleles. A group of highly shared sequence variants was considered likely to be a technical artifact of the sequencing pipeline. Because counts were too low, 15 to 20 rarely observed V segments, including chromosome 9 orphons, were excluded from the earlier analysis of fewer than 650 of the donors. The authors suggested that the approach could potentially be generalized to other disease states and immunological phenotypes. HLA typing was unavailable for some donors at each locus, so association tests used only the typed subset. The 87-base-pair reads could not distinguish some IMGT-functional V segments, including TRBV6-2 and TRBV6-3, so those segments were excluded.

The material sequenced was PBMCs. The V gene is TRBV6-6 and the J gene is TRBJ1-3; a tentative D call is TRBD1 (5 bases match). This receptor was obtained from a girl aged 2 to 10 in good health and CMV-seronegative. The CDR3 reads as follows: CASTIKAGSSGNTIYF. The nucleotides read TGTGCCAGCACAATAAAAGCAGGGTCCTCTGGAAACACCATATATTTT.